Below, one T cell receptor (beta chain) is given with its context. The antigen is unknown. From the PCR reads, TCRdb called clonotypes with MiXCR, one entry per CDR3 protein. The table has approximately 590,000 distinct CDR3 sequences, around 25% seen once; the top ten hold 0.78%. This specimen comes from a study of molecular identifiers for immune sequencing clone quantification. Germline CDR1 LGHDT, CDR2 YNNKEL (reference sequence). CDR3 length: 18 amino acids. Trimming at V came to 0 bases and at J to 3 bases, leaving 10 bases not matched to a gene. Study results and caveats: Over 97% of CMV-specific effector molecules, but under 1% of naive ones, were in clones above 20 copies. Highly expanded clone sizes could end up underestimated if a barcode were shared by identical TCR molecules.

This sequence was found in a human donor in good health. Some libraries in this study had Jurkat cell RNA spiked in. V gene TRBV3-1 combines with J gene TRBJ1-4; TRBD1 matches at 7 bases. The sequencing sample was made of naive CD8+ T cells from blood, with Jurkat cell RNA spiked in. Subset indicated: FACS-sorted CD8+CD4-CCR7+CD45RA+ naive T cells. CDR3 loop: CASSQEHGQDWANEKLFF. In DNA, the CDR3 is TGTGCCAGCAGCCAAGAACACGGACAGGATTGGGCTAATGAAAAACTGTTTTTT. The whole variable domain, filled in from reference TRBV3-1 and TRBJ1-4, reads DTAVSQTPKYLVTQMGNDKSIKCEQNLGHDTMYWYKQDSKKFLKIMFSYNNKELIINETVPNRFSPKSPDKAHLNLHINSLELGDSAVYFCASSQEHGQDWANEKLFFGSGTQLSVL.